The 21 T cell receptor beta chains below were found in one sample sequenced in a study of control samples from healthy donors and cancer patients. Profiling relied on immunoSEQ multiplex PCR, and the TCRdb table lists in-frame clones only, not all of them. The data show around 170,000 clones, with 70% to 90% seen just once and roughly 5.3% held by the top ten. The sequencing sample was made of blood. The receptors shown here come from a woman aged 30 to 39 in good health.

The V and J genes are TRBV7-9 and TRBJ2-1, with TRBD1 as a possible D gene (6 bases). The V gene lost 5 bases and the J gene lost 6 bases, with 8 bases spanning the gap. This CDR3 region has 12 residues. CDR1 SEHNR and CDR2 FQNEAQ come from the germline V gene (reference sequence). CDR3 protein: CASSEQGNEQFF. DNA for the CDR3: TGTGCCAGCAGCGAACAGGGCAATGAGCAGTTCTTC.

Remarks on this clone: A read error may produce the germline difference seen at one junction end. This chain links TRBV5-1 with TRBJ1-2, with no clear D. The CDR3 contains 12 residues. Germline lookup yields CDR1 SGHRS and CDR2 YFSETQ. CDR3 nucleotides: TGCGCCAGCAGCTTGGATTTTCAGTACCGGGTCTTC. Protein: CASSLDFQYRVF. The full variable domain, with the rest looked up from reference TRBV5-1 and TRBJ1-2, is KAGVTQTPRYLIKTRGQQVTLSCSPISGHRSVSWYQQTPGQGLQFLFEYFSETQRNKGNFPGRFSGRQFSNSRSEMNVSTLELGDSALYLCASSLDFQYRVFGSGTRLTVV.

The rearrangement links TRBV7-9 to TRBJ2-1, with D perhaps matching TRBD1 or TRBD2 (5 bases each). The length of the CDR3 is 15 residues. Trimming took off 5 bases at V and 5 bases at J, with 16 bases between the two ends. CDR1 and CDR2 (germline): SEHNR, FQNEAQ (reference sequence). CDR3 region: CASSPAGTMNNEQFF. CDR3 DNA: TGTGCCAGCAGCCCGGCCGGGACGATGAACAATGAGCAGTTCTTC.

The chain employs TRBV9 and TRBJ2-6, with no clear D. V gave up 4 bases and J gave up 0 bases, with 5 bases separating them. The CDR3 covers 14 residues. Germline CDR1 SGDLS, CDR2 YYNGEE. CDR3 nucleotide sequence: TGTGCCAGCAGCTCCTACTCTGGGGCCAACGTCCTGACTTTC. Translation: CASSSYSGANVLTF.

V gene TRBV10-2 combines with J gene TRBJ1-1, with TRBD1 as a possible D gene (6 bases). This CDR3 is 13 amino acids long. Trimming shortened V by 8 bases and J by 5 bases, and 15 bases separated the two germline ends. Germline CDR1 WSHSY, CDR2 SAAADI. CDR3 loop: CASRPQGQTEAFF. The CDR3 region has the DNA TGCGCCAGCCGACCACAGGGCCAGACTGAAGCTTTCTTT.

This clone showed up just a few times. The CDR3 region has the DNA TGTGCCAGCAGCTTAATGGGTCAGCCCCAGCATTTT. As protein: CASSLMGQPQHF. The rearrangement links TRBV7-9 to TRBJ1-5; no reliable D call. Germline V CDR1 and CDR2: SEHNR, FQNEAQ (reference sequence). The CDR3 sequence is 12 residues long. Trimming removed 2 bases from V and 6 bases from J, with 5 bases in between.

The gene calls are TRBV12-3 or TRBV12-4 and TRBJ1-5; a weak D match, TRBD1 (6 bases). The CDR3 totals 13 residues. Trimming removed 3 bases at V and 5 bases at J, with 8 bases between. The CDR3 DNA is TGTGCCAGCAGTTTCGACAGGTATCAGCCCCAGCATTTT. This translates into CASSFDRYQPQHF.

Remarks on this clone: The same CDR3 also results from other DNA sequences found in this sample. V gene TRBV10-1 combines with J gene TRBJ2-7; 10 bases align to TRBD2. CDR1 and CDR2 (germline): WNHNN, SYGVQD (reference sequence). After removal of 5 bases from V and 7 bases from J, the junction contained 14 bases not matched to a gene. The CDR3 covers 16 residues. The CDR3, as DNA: TGCGCCAGCAGTTCCTGGACTAGCGGAGGCCGGCGAGAGCAGTACGTC. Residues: CASSSWTSGGRREQYV.

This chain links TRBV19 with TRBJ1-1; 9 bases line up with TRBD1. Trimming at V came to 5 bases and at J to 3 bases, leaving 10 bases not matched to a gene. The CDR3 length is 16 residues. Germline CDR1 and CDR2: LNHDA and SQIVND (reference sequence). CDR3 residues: CASSPGDRASDTEAFF. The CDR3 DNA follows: TGTGCCAGTAGTCCCGGGGACAGGGCGAGCGACACTGAAGCTTTCTTT. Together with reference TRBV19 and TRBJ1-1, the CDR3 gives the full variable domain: DGGITQSPKYLFRKEGQNVTLSCEQNLNHDAMYWYRQDPGQGLRLIYYSQIVNDFQKGDIAEGYSVSREKKESFPLTVTSAQKNPTAFYLCASSPGDRASDTEAFFGQGTRLTVV.

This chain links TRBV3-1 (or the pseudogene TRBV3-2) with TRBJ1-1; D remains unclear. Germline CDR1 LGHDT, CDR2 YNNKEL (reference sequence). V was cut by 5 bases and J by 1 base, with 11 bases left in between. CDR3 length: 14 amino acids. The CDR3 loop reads CASSTDTSNTEAFF. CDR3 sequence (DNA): TGTGCCAGCAGCACAGACACGTCGAACACTGAAGCTTTCTTT.

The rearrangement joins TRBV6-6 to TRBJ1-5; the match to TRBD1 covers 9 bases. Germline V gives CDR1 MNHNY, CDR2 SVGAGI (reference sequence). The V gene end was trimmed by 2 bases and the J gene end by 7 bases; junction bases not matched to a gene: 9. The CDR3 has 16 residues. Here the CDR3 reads CASSYAPGQGVQPQHF. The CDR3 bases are TGTGCCAGCAGTTACGCACCGGGACAGGGAGTCCAGCCCCAGCATTTT.

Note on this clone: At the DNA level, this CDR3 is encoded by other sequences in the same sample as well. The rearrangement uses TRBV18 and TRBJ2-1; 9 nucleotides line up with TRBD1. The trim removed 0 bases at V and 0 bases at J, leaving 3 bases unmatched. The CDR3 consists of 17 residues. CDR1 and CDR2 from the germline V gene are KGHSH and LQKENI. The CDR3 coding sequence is TGTGCCAGCTCACCACCCGGGACAGGGAGCTCCTACAATGAGCAGTTCTTC. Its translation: CASSPPGTGSSYNEQFF.

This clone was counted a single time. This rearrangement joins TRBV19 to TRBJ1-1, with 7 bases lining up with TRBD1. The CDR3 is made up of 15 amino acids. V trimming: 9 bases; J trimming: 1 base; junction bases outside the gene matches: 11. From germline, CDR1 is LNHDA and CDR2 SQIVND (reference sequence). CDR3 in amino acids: CASIRDSLRNTEAFF. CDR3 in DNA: TGTGCCAGCATCCGGGACAGTTTAAGGAACACTGAAGCTTTCTTT.

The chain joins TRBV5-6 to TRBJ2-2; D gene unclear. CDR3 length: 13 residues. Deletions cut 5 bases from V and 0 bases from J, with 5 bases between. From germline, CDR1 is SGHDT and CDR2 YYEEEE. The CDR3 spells CASRYTNTGELFF. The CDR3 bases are TGTGCCAGCAGGTACACGAACACCGGGGAGCTGTTTTTT.

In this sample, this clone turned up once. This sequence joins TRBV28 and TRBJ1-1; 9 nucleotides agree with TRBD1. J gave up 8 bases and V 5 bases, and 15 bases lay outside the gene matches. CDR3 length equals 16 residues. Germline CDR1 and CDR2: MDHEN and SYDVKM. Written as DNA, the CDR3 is TGTGCCAGCAGTCCCGGGACAGGGCGGATCTCAGGGGAAGCTTTCTTT. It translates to CASSPGTGRISGEAFF.

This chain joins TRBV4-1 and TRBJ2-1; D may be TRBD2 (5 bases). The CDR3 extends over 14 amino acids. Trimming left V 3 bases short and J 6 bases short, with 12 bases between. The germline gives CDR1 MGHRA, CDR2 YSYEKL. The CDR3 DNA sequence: TGCGCCAGCAGCCATTTAGCGCACGGCAATGAGCAGTTCTTC. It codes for CASSHLAHGNEQFF.

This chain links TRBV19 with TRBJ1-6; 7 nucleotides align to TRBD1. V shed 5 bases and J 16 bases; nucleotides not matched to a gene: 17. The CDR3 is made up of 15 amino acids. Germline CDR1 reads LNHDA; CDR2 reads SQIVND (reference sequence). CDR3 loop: CASSPLQGQSSLLHF. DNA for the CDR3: TGTGCCAGTAGTCCTCTACAGGGACAGAGCTCCCTTCTCCACTTT.

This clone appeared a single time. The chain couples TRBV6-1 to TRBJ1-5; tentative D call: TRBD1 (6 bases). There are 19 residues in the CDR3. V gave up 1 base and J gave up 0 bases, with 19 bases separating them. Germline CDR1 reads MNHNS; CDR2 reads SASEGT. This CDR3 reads CASSEGVGGSYYSNQPQHF. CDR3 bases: TGTGCCAGCAGTGAAGGTGTGGGGGGCTCCTATTATAGCAATCAGCCCCAGCATTTT.

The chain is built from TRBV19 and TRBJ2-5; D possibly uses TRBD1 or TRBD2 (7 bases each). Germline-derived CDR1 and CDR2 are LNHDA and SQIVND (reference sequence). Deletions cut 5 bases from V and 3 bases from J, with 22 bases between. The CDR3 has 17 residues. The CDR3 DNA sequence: TGTGCCAGTAGTGATCCGCTTTTGACAGGGAGGGAAGAGACCCAGTACTTC. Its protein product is CASSDPLLTGREETQYF.

CDR3 protein: CASGTGRMNTEAFF. The CDR3 bases are TGCGCCAGCGGGACAGGGAGAATGAACACTGAAGCTTTCTTT. The chain combines TRBV23-1 with TRBJ1-1; TRBD1 aligns across 9 bases. TRBV23-1 is an ORF, and what it does is uncertain. Trimming cost V 8 bases and J 0 bases; bases outside gene matches: 4. The CDR3 spans 14 residues.

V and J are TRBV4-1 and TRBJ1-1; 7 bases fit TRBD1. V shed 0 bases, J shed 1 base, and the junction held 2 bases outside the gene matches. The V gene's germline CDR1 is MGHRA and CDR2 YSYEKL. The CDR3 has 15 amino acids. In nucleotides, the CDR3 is TGCGCCAGCAGCCAAGAGGGACAGCCGAACACTGAAGCTTTCTTT. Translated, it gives CASSQEGQPNTEAFF.